This T cell receptor (beta chain) was retrieved from a study of identical twins. The V gene's germline CDR1 is SGDLS and CDR2 YYNGEE. This CDR3 has 14 amino acids. Trimming stripped 2 bases from V and 0 bases from J, with 9 bases between. Template switching supplied a universal primer site; unique molecular identifiers were carried on the cDNA. TCRdb independently ran MiXCR on the 5' RACE reads; one entry per CDR3 protein. The data contain around 1.7 million distinct CDR3 sequences, 25% to 35% of them singletons. The origin of this receptor is a newborn girl in good health. The specimen was cord blood. This chain uses TRBV9 with TRBJ2-7; D assignment may be TRBD1 or TRBD2 (5 bases each). DNA of the CDR3: TGTGCCAGCAGCGTCCGGGGCCACTCCTACGAGCAGTACTTC. Its protein is CASSVRGHSYEQYF.